This T cell receptor (beta chain) was obtained from a study of PD-1 blockade in classical Hodgkin lymphoma. Only in-frame clones appear in the TCRdb table, and some are missing; sequencing was by immunoSEQ multiplex PCR. Seen here are 20,000 to 30,000 clones, roughly two thirds observed once, and the top ten hold about an eighth. No patient escaped relapse after autologous stem cell transplantation, and brentuximab vedotin exposure varied. This clone was recorded a few times. CDR1 KGHSH and CDR2 LQKENI come from the germline V gene. The CDR3 consists of 14 residues. The J segment lost 5 bases and the V segment lost 3 bases, leaving 5 bases of the junction unmatched.

This TCR was sampled from a human donor with classical Hodgkin lymphoma. The chain employs TRBV18 and TRBJ2-5; 8 bases are shared with TRBD1. The specimen was peripheral blood mononuclear cells (PBMCs), collected before the second cycle of nivolumab. CDR3 in amino acids: CASSPGQGGETQYF. Here the CDR3 DNA reads TGTGCCAGCTCACCCGGACAGGGAGGTGAGACCCAGTACTTC. The complete variable domain, with remaining parts taken from reference TRBV18 and TRBJ2-5, reads NAGVMQNPRHLVRRRGQEARLRCSPMKGHSHVYWYRQLPEEGLKFMVYLQKENIIDESGMPKERFSAEFPKEGPSILRIQQVVRGDSAAYFCASSPGQGGETQYFGPGTRLLVL.